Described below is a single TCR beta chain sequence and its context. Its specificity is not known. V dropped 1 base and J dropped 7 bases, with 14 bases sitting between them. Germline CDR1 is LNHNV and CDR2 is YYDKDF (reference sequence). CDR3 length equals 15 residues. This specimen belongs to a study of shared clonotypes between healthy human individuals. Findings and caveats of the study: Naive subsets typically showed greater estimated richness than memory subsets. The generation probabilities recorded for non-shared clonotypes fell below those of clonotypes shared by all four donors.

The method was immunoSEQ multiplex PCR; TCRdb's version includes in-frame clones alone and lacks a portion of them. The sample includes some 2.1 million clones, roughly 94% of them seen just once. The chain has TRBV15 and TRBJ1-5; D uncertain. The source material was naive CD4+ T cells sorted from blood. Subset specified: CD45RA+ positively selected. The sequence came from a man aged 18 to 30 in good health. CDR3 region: CATSRGPGIGQPQHF. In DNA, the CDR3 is TGTGCCACCAGCAGAGGTCCGGGGATAGGACAGCCCCAGCATTTT.